The 13 T cell receptor beta chains reported below all come from one sample, sequenced in a study of shared clonotypes between healthy human individuals. Measured with immunoSEQ multiplex PCR; TCRdb has only the in-frame clones, and not every one. This sample carries over 1.4 million clones, over 95% of them seen once, and the ten largest clones take approximately 1.1%. The material sequenced was naive CD4+ T cells sorted from blood. Subset meaning: CD45RA+ positively selected. Source of these receptors: a man aged 25-45 years in good health.

This chain links TRBV5-1 with TRBJ2-1, with 8 nucleotides matching TRBD2. The J segment lost 10 bases and the V segment lost 0 bases, leaving 9 bases of the junction unmatched. The CDR3 length is 15 residues. Germline CDR1 and CDR2: SGHRS and YFSETQ. The CDR3 nucleotides are TGCGCCAGCAGCTTGGGGGGACTAGGGATCACCGAGCAGTTCTTC. Its protein is CASSLGGLGITEQFF.

The rearrangement links TRBV4-3 to TRBJ2-3; 12 bases are shared with TRBD2. This CDR3 has 18 amino acids. With 0 bases clipped from V and 2 bases from J, the junction kept 6 bases outside the gene matches. Germline V CDR1 and CDR2: LGHNA, YSLEER. CDR3 in DNA: TGCGCCAGCAGCCAAGAGTGGCTAGCGGGAGGGAACACAGATACGCAGTATTTT. This gives the protein CASSQEWLAGGNTDTQYF.

A word on this clone: The identical CDR3 is also encoded by other nucleotide sequences in the sample. The genes are TRBV7-3 and TRBJ2-2, with 7 bases matching TRBD2. The V segment lost 5 bases and the J segment 1 base; nucleotides outside the gene matches: 4. CDR3 length equals 15 residues. The germline gives CDR1 SGHTA, CDR2 FQGTGA. CDR3 protein: CASSPRGGNTGELFF. The CDR3 DNA reads as TGTGCCAGCAGCCCCCGCGGGGGGAACACCGGGGAGCTGTTTTTT. The whole variable domain, remainder taken from reference TRBV7-3 and TRBJ2-2, is GAGVSQTPSNKVTEKGKYVELRCDPISGHTALYWYRQSLGQGPEFLIYFQGTGAADDSGLPNDRFFAVRPEGSVSTLKIQRTERGDSAVYLCASSPRGGNTGELFFGEGSRLTVL.

This clone occurred once. The gene calls are TRBV28 and TRBJ2-7, with D perhaps matching TRBD1 (5 bases). Trimming removed 5 bases from V and 5 bases from J, with 7 bases in between. Germline V lookup: CDR1 MDHEN, CDR2 SYDVKM. CDR3 length: 11 amino acids. The CDR3 coding sequence is TGTGCCAGCAGTACCAGGGACGAGCAGTACTTC. This sequence encodes CASSTRDEQYF.

This chain links TRBV28 with TRBJ2-2; D ambiguous. The CDR3 is made up of 14 amino acids. CDR1 and CDR2 from the germline V gene are MDHEN and SYDVKM. V lost 3 bases, J lost 0 bases, and 5 bases lay in between. This CDR3 is CASSFSTNTGELFF. CDR3 DNA sequence: TGTGCCAGCAGTTTCTCCACGAACACCGGGGAGCTGTTTTTT.

To note about this clone: The same CDR3 arises from other DNA sequences in this sample as well. This chain uses TRBV28 with TRBJ1-2, with TRBD1 as a possible D gene (6 bases). This CDR3 comprises 12 residues. Trimming left V 8 bases short and J 5 bases short, with 12 bases between. Germline CDR1 is MDHEN and CDR2 is SYDVKM. CDR3 loop: CASGRTDYGYTF. In DNA form, the CDR3 reads TGTGCCAGCGGTCGGACAGATTATGGCTACACCTTC.

The chain recombines TRBV2 with TRBJ2-6, with D hard to call. V gave up 5 bases and J gave up 6 bases, with 11 bases separating them. In germline, CDR1 is SNHLY, CDR2 FYNNEI. This CDR3 is built from 14 residues. The chain's CDR3 is CASSTDVPANVLTF. The CDR3 region has the DNA TGTGCCAGCAGTACGGACGTCCCGGCCAACGTCCTGACTTTC. Combining the CDR3 with reference TRBV2 and TRBJ2-6 gives the whole variable domain EPEVTQTPSHQVTQMGQEVILRCVPISNHLYFYWYRQILGQKVEFLVSFYNNEISEKSEIFDDQFSVERPDGSNFTLKIRSTKLEDSAMYFCASSTDVPANVLTFGAGSRLTVL.

The chain uses TRBV2 and TRBJ2-1; TRBD2 matches at 8 bases. Per germline, CDR1 SNHLY and CDR2 FYNNEI. Germline trimming cut 5 bases from V and 2 bases from J; bases unmatched to any gene: 8. This CDR3 is built from 16 residues. The CDR3 DNA reads TGTGCCAGCAGTCACCCTAGCGGGCGGCCCTACAATGAGCAGTTCTTC. It encodes CASSHPSGRPYNEQFF.

The J gene is TRBJ2-1, the V gene TRBV29-1; D is unresolved. CDR3 length: 10 residues. Trimming took 5 bases from V and 3 from J, leaving 2 bases between them. Germline lookup yields CDR1 SQVTM and CDR2 ANQGSEA. Written as DNA, the CDR3 is TGCAGCGTTCACTACAATGAGCAGTTCTTC. Protein: CSVHYNEQFF.

Regarding this clone: One end of the junction is discordant with germline, which a read error may explain. The chain employs TRBV2 and TRBJ2-7; the D gene is possibly TRBD2 (7 bases). CDR1 and CDR2 (germline): SNHLY, FYNNEI. The CDR3 contains 13 residues. CDR3 DNA: TGTGCCAGCAGGGAAGGGGGGGTCTACGAGCAGTACTTC. The encoded protein is CASREGGVYEQYF.

V usage is TRBV5-4 and J usage is TRBJ1-4, with D possibly TRBD1 on 6 matching bases. This CDR3 is 15 amino acids long. V was shortened by 0 bases and J by 8 bases, with 14 bases between the two germline ends. Per germline, CDR1 SGHNT and CDR2 YYREEE (reference sequence). CDR3 bases: TGTGCCAGCAGCTTGGGCGGGGGGCGAGGGGAAAAACTGTTTTTT. Its translation is CASSLGGGRGEKLFF. Looking up the rest from reference TRBV5-4 and TRBJ1-4 gives the full variable domain: ETGVTQSPTHLIKTRGQQVTLRCSSQSGHNTVSWYQQALGQGPQFIFQYYREEENGRGNFPPRFSGLQFPNYSSELNVNALELDDSALYLCASSLGGGRGEKLFFGSGTQLSVL.

The rearrangement uses TRBV27 and TRBJ1-1; D is unclear. V was shortened by 5 bases and J by 1 base, with 11 bases between the two germline ends. The CDR3 runs 14 residues. The germline CDR1 and CDR2 sequences are MNHEY and SMNVEV (reference sequence). Here the CDR3 DNA reads TGTGCCAGCAGTGGGCGGGTCCGGAACACTGAAGCTTTCTTT. Amino acid sequence: CASSGRVRNTEAFF.

The genes are TRBV28 and TRBJ1-2; D is undetermined. Germline-derived CDR1 and CDR2 are MDHEN and SYDVKM. The CDR3 extends over 14 amino acids. V was pared by 7 bases and J by 7 bases, with 19 bases between. CDR3 loop: CASTRRSSRGGYTF. The CDR3 DNA sequence: TGTGCCAGCACCCGGAGGTCCTCCCGCGGTGGCTACACCTTC.